This record looks at one TCR beta chain sequence and its context. Its matching antigen is unknown. This sample was taken from a study of post-analysis software for immune sequencing data. Study-level points and caveats: Higher frequency in patients than in controls was seen for a handful of TRBV segments, with TRBV5-6, TRBV5-1 and TRBV20-1 among them.

The CDR3 runs to 11 residues. The germline V gene encodes CDR1 SQVTM and CDR2 ANQGSEA. Between the trimmed V and J ends, which lost 2 bases and 13 bases, there was a span of 14 bases. Carried by the TCR beta cDNA libraries were unique molecular identifiers. TCRdb reprocessed the PCR reads via MiXCR and lists one record per CDR3 protein. The sample includes some 690,000 distinct CDR3 sequences, 25% to 30% seen only once; the top ten take more than 0.45%. Source material: blood. V and J are TRBV29-1 and TRBJ1-2, with a possible D match to TRBD1 (6 bases). The sequence was obtained from a girl aged 5 to 17 with multiple sclerosis. In DNA, the CDR3 is TGCAGCGTTGAAATAGGGGGAAGGTCCACCTTC. It codes for CSVEIGGRSTF. Full variable domain (outside the CDR3, taken from reference TRBV29-1 and TRBJ1-2): SAVISQKPSRDICQRGTSLTIQCQVDSQVTMMFWYRQQPGQSLTLIATANQGSEATYESGFVIDKFPISRPNLTFSTLTVSNMSPEDSSIYLCSVEIGGRSTFGSGTRLTVV.